The clone carrying this T cell receptor beta chain was counted many times. Its antigen remains unknown. Only in-frame clones appear in the TCRdb table, and some are missing; sequencing was by immunoSEQ multiplex PCR. The data show roughly 32,000 clones, with none appearing a single time. The data were taken from a study of T cell clonality in common variable immunodeficiency. General study findings and limits: In common variable immunodeficiency, TCR beta chains reportedly carried fewer deletions and N-nucleotide insertions. Links between repertoire features and CVID complications were heterogeneity-limited.

Most patients and controls had Caucasian heritage. Sequencing was performed on peripheral blood mononuclear cells. The sequence derives from a human donor with common variable immunodeficiency.

CDR3 amino acids: CASSSAGVAEAFF. The covered CDR3 bases are TGCGCCAGCAGCTCCGCGGGGGTCGCTGAA. This chain connects TRBV5-1 to TRBJ1-1, with a possible D match to TRBD1 (5 bases). The DNA ends 3 residues before the CDR3 does, and the rest of the CDR3 is filled in from the germline J gene. Germline V gene sequence: CDR1 SGHRS, CDR2 YFSETQ. With 3 bases removed from V and 6 bases from J, the gap between germline ends came to 12 bases. The CDR3 totals 13 residues.